This T cell receptor (beta chain) was sequenced for a study of blood T cell repertoires in COVID-19. Study overall: Acute-phase and convalescent COVID-19 samples originated in the United States, Italy and Spain. The analysed material was cDNA or gDNA that came from T cells, B-cell-depleted T cells, or PBMCs.

Enrolled during active infection, Seattle patients were then followed longitudinally. CDR1 LGHDT and CDR2 YNNKEL come from the germline V gene (reference sequence). Unmatched junction bases numbered 0, after V lost 0 bases and J lost 4 bases. The CDR3 sequence is 15 residues long. Some clones are missing from TCRdb's copy, which holds only in-frame ones; the method was immunoSEQ multiplex PCR. The data contain over 450,000 clones, 85% to 90% of them singletons. The rearrangement uses TRBV3-1 (or the pseudogene TRBV3-2) and TRBJ1-6, with 7 bases aligning to TRBD1. The receptor was isolated from a woman in her 50s with COVID-19, enrolled during active disease. Source material: peripheral blood. The CDR3 DNA reads as TGTGCCAGCAGCCAAGACAGGGGGTATAATTCACCCCTCCACTTT. Translation: CASSQDRGYNSPLHF.